This T cell receptor (beta chain) was found in a study of T cells in Graves' hyperthyroidism and ophthalmopathy. General study findings and limits: From stable hyperthyroidism, ophthalmopathy was separated by a 13 V-J model.

This clonotype was detected ten times or more. The antigen is undetermined. CDR3 size: 14 residues. The J segment lost 6 bases and the V segment lost 5 bases, leaving 8 bases of the junction unmatched. Germline assignment: CDR1 KGHSH and CDR2 LQKENI. PBMCs were collected from a 10 ml volume of fresh peripheral blood. Regions amplified from RNA transcripts were the TCR beta CDR3 regions. HTBI primers drove first-round RT-PCR of the TCR CDR3. TCRdb re-analysed the multiplex PCR reads in MiXCR, keeping a single row per CDR3 protein. Here the sample spans over 350,000 distinct CDR3 sequences, over 12% being singletons.

This chain uses TRBV18 with TRBJ2-5; 8 positions agree with TRBD1. Sequences were obtained from blood. This clonotype was obtained from a man aged 18 to 30 with Graves' ophthalmopathy. The CDR3 coding sequence is TGTGCCAGCTCAACCGGACAGGGTAGTAAGACCCAGTACTTC. It is translated as CASSTGQGSKTQYF.